This TCR beta chain was captured by sequencing in a study of T cells in Graves' hyperthyroidism and ophthalmopathy. Comments on this clonotype: Its target is unknown. At one of its ends the junction is not consistent with the germline gene, which may arise from a read error.

Germline V gene lookup returns CDR1 LNHNV and CDR2 YYDKDF (reference sequence). This CDR3 comprises 16 residues. There were TCR beta CDR3 regions amplified from RNA transcripts. RT-PCR in the first round (using the HTBI primer set) targeted the TCR CDR3. Via MiXCR, TCRdb re-called the multiplex PCR reads, giving one row per CDR3 protein. The profile shows over 500,000 distinct CDR3 sequences, approximately 48% of them singletons. General study results and limits: Most thyroid-expanded clonotypes above 0.001 were also found in blood.

The sequenced sample consisted of peripheral blood or thyroid tissue (not recorded which). The chain has TRBV15 and TRBJ1-5, with D possibly matching TRBD1 (5 bases). This receptor was taken from an adult woman with Graves' disease, either hyperthyroidism or ophthalmopathy (not recorded which). The CDR3 bases are TGTGCCACCAGCAGCGGGGGTAGGGTCGGCAATCAGCCCCAGCAGTTT. The encoded protein is CATSSGGRVGNQPQQF.